These 15 T cell receptor beta chains were all obtained from the same sample, sequenced in a study of blood T cell repertoires in COVID-19. The protocol was immunoSEQ multiplex PCR, while the TCRdb copy is restricted to in-frame clones and leaves out a portion. Of tens of thousands of clones listed, roughly nine tenths are singletons. The sample taken for sequencing was peripheral blood. The source is a man in his sixties with active COVID-19.

J is TRBJ2-3 and V is TRBV5-1; 7 nucleotides agree with TRBD2. This CDR3 has 14 residues. Losses at the gene ends were 4 bases for V and 5 bases for J; bases not matched to a gene: 7. Germline V gene lookup returns CDR1 SGHRS and CDR2 YFSETQ. Written as DNA, the CDR3 is TGCGCCAGCAGCGCGCGGGGAGGGGAAGATACGCAGTATTTT. Encoded protein: CASSARGGEDTQYF.

The rearrangement uses TRBV7-9 and TRBJ2-2, with D tentatively TRBD2 (5 bases). The germline gives CDR1 SEHNR, CDR2 FQNEAQ (reference sequence). The CDR3 contains 14 residues. V lost 1 base, J lost 6 bases, and 9 bases lay in between. CDR3 region: CASSLGEFSGELFF. The CDR3 DNA reads TGTGCCAGCAGCTTAGGGGAGTTTTCCGGGGAGCTGTTTTTT.

The chain links TRBV9 to TRBJ1-1; TRBD1 matches 10 bases. CDR1 and CDR2 from the germline V gene are SGDLS and YYNGEE. This CDR3 is built from 16 residues. V shed 3 bases and J 1 base; nucleotides not matched to a gene: 6. CDR3: CASSARDRGPNTEAFF. Written as DNA, the CDR3 is TGTGCCAGCAGCGCCCGGGACAGGGGCCCGAACACTGAAGCTTTCTTT.

For the CDR3, the DNA is TGTGCCAGCATGTATGCAGGGCCCTACGAGCAGTACTTC. Translation: CASMYAGPYEQYF. The rearrangement joins TRBV6-5 to TRBJ2-7, with a weak D call TRBD1 (5 bases). V was pared by 7 bases and J by 2 bases, with 12 bases between. CDR1 MNHEY and CDR2 SVGAGI come from the germline V gene. The CDR3 is 13 residues long.

This chain connects TRBV4-2 to TRBJ1-6, with a weak D call TRBD1 (6 bases). This CDR3 is 18 amino acids long. Trimming cost V 0 bases and J 1 base, with 13 bases left between them. Looked up from germline, CDR1 is LGHNA and CDR2 is YNFKEQ. CDR3 bases: TGTGCCAGCAGCCAAGATCACAAGACAGGTTCCTATAATTCACCCCTCCACTTT. Amino acids: CASSQDHKTGSYNSPLHF.

V gene TRBV5-1 combines with J gene TRBJ1-1, with a tentative D call TRBD1 (6 bases). Trimming stripped 0 bases from V and 6 bases from J, with 15 bases between. Germline CDR1 and CDR2: SGHRS and YFSETQ. This CDR3 comprises 15 residues. CDR3 bases: TGCGCCAGCAGCTTGGGAGGGGGTGCTAGGGCTGAAGCTTTCTTT. Translating gives CASSLGGGARAEAFF.

The chain joins TRBV3-1 (or the pseudogene TRBV3-2) to TRBJ1-1, with D possibly TRBD1 on 5 matching bases. Deletions cut 8 bases from V and 0 bases from J, with 10 bases between. The CDR3 spans 13 residues. The V gene's germline CDR1 is LGHDT and CDR2 YNNKEL (reference sequence). CDR3: CASQGLMNTEAFF. Here the CDR3 DNA reads TGTGCCAGCCAGGGCCTCATGAACACTGAAGCTTTCTTT.

The chain joins TRBV4-3 to TRBJ2-2; 11 bases match TRBD2. The CDR3 totals 18 residues. The V gene end was trimmed by 0 bases and the J gene end by 2 bases; junction bases not matched to a gene: 5. The germline V gene encodes CDR1 LGHNA and CDR2 YSLEER. DNA for the CDR3: TGCGCCAGCAGCCAAGAATCGACTAGCGGGATAAACACCGGGGAGCTGTTTTTT. Translated: CASSQESTSGINTGELFF.

The chain links TRBV7-2 to TRBJ2-5, with D possibly matching TRBD1 (5 bases). Germline loops: CDR1 SGHTA, CDR2 FQGNSA. This CDR3 is 15 amino acids long. Trimming stripped 2 bases from V and 0 bases from J, with 10 bases between. The CDR3 loop is CASSLTGRYQETQYF. The CDR3 region has the DNA TGTGCCAGCAGCTTAACAGGAAGGTACCAAGAGACCCAGTACTTC.

J is TRBJ2-1 and V is TRBV6-5, with 11 bases fitting TRBD2. The CDR3 spans 15 residues. The V segment lost 2 bases and the J segment 11 bases; nucleotides outside the gene matches: 8. Germline assignment: CDR1 MNHEY and CDR2 SVGAGI. This CDR3 is CASSYQLAGGLQQFF. In DNA, the CDR3 is TGTGCCAGCAGTTACCAGCTAGCGGGAGGCTTGCAGCAGTTCTTC.

The V gene is TRBV19, the J gene TRBJ1-6; 9 bases fit TRBD1. V dropped 5 bases and J dropped 10; count of bases not matched to a gene: 6. This CDR3 spans 14 amino acids. CDR1 and CDR2 (germline): LNHDA, SQIVND (reference sequence). The CDR3 loop is CASSSWTGESPLHF. CDR3 in DNA: TGTGCCAGTAGTTCTTGGACAGGGGAATCACCCCTCCACTTT.

The V and J genes are TRBV20-1 and TRBJ1-2; D not certain. Germline lookup yields CDR1 DFQATT and CDR2 SNEGSKA (reference sequence). Deletions cut 3 bases from V and 7 bases from J, with 12 bases between. The CDR3 runs to 12 residues. CDR3 residues: CSASREKSGYTF. The CDR3 region has the DNA TGCAGTGCTAGTAGAGAAAAGAGTGGCTACACCTTC.

This sequence joins TRBV27 and TRBJ2-1; 11 bases are shared with TRBD2. J gave up 5 bases and V 9 bases, and 6 bases lay outside the gene matches. CDR1 MNHEY and CDR2 SMNVEV come from the germline V gene (reference sequence). The CDR3 loop spans 14 amino acids. CDR3 sequence reads: CASLGTSGNNEQFF. CDR3 sequence (DNA): TGTGCCAGTCTTGGGACTAGCGGTAACAATGAGCAGTTCTTC.

V and J are TRBV7-2 and TRBJ2-1; 7 positions match TRBD2. Looked up from germline, CDR1 is SGHTA and CDR2 is FQGNSA. This CDR3 has 15 residues. Trimming at V came to 5 bases and at J to 8 bases, leaving 12 bases not matched to a gene. DNA for the CDR3: TGTGCCAGCAGCGGCGGGGGAATCGGGTTGGATGAGCAGTTCTTC. The encoded protein is CASSGGGIGLDEQFF.

This clone was counted once. The chain employs TRBV5-4 and TRBJ2-3; D might be TRBD2 (6 bases). Trimming stripped 0 bases from V and 4 bases from J, with 9 bases between. This CDR3 has 14 residues. The germline gives CDR1 SGHNT, CDR2 YYREEE (reference sequence). DNA of the CDR3: TGTGCCAGCAGCTTGGCGCTAGCGCCAGATACGCAGTATTTT. Translation gives CASSLALAPDTQYF.